A single sample is the source of the 13 T cell receptor beta chains below, sequenced in a study of cytomegalovirus exposure and HLA in healthy donors. Generated by immunoSEQ multiplex PCR, the TCRdb table keeps only in-frame clones and is missing some. The top ten clones hold around 2% of a sample with about 170,000 clones, approximately 86% of them seen once. The source material was PBMCs. The receptors here all came from a woman aged 18 to 35 in good health and CMV-seronegative.

This clone has only a few counts. V is TRBV30 and J is TRBJ1-2, with D unclear. The germline V and J ends were trimmed by 5 bases and 6 bases, with 7 bases remaining between them. This CDR3 comprises 10 residues. CDR1 and CDR2 from the germline V gene are GTSNPN and SVGIG (reference sequence). The CDR3 loop reads CAWDGNGYTF. The CDR3, as DNA: TGTGCCTGGGACGGGAATGGCTACACCTTC. The entire variable domain, with the rest obtained from reference TRBV30 and TRBJ1-2, is as follows: SQTIHQWPATLVQPVGSPLSLECTVEGTSNPNLYWYRQAAGRGLQLLFYSVGIGQISSEVPQNLSASRPQDRQFILSSKKLLLSDSGFYLCAWDGNGYTFGSGTRLTVV.

This clone was seen a handful of times. The V gene is TRBV19, the J gene TRBJ1-2; D gene unclear. Germline assignment: CDR1 LNHDA and CDR2 SQIVND (reference sequence). The CDR3 consists of 14 residues. Trimming took 3 bases from V and 5 from J, leaving 13 bases between them. The DNA of the CDR3 is TGTGCCAGTAGTATGAGGGTTTTCCGATATGGCTACACCTTC. Its protein product is CASSMRVFRYGYTF.

The chain has TRBV29-1 and TRBJ2-3; tentatively, D is TRBD1 (7 bases). The CDR3 loop spans 16 amino acids. Germline V gene lookup returns CDR1 SQVTM and CDR2 ANQGSEA. V was shortened by 5 bases and J by 3 bases, with 21 bases between the two germline ends. CDR3 DNA sequence: TGCAGCGTTCAATCCCAGGGGGGCGGGATTACAGATACGCAGTATTTT. It yields the protein CSVQSQGGGITDTQYF.

The chain uses TRBV18 and TRBJ1-1, with D unresolved. Trimming removed 6 bases from V and 0 bases from J, with 20 bases in between. The CDR3 loop spans 17 amino acids. Germline CDR1 KGHSH, CDR2 LQKENI. DNA of the CDR3: TGTGCCAGCTCGTCCCTGTCCAGTCTCGTAATGAACACTGAAGCTTTCTTT. It yields the protein CASSSLSSLVMNTEAFF.

The J gene is TRBJ2-1, the V gene TRBV11-3, with TRBD2 identical over 8 bases. The germline gives CDR1 SGHNT, CDR2 YENEEA. V was pared by 3 bases and J by 9 bases, with 7 bases of the junction left unmatched. The CDR3 consists of 14 residues. CDR3: CASSFSGSSPEQFF. The DNA of the CDR3 is TGTGCCAGCAGCTTCAGCGGGAGTTCTCCTGAGCAGTTCTTC. Using reference TRBV11-3 and TRBJ2-1 for the parts outside the CDR3, the full variable domain is EAGVVQSPRYKIIEKKQPVAFWCNPISGHNTLYWYLQNLGQGPELLIRYENEEAVDDSQLPKDRFSAERLKGVDSTLKIQPAELGDSAVYLCASSFSGSSPEQFFGPGTRLTVL.

The chain couples TRBV6-5 to TRBJ1-2; 7 bases fit TRBD1. Losses at the gene ends were 6 bases for V and 7 bases for J; bases not matched to a gene: 8. This CDR3 has 13 residues. The V gene's germline CDR1 is MNHEY and CDR2 SVGAGI. The CDR3 loop reads CASRPPGQRGYTF. CDR3 in DNA: TGTGCCAGCAGACCCCCGGGACAGCGTGGCTACACCTTC.

This clone was seen more than once but under ten times. The genes are TRBV7-6 and TRBJ2-3; TRBD2 might be the D (5 bases). With 5 bases removed from V and 6 bases from J, the gap between germline ends came to 12 bases. Germline assignment: CDR1 SGHVS and CDR2 FNYEAQ. This CDR3 has 13 residues. The CDR3 here is CASSPGVWDTQYF. CDR3 bases: TGTGCCAGCAGCCCCGGGGTGTGGGATACGCAGTATTTT.

The sample holds one count of this clone. The chain couples TRBV10-3 to TRBJ2-3, with D maybe TRBD2 (6 bases). The CDR3 is 16 residues long. Germline CDR1 reads ENHRY; CDR2 reads SYGVKD. Trimming pared 6 bases from V and 0 bases from J, leaving 16 bases between. The CDR3 sequence: CAIRSVSGSSTDTQYF. The CDR3 region has the DNA TGTGCCATCAGATCCGTCAGCGGGTCTAGCACAGATACGCAGTATTTT.

The chain employs TRBV7-2 and TRBJ2-3; weak D call: TRBD2 (5 bases). Germline loops: CDR1 SGHTA, CDR2 FQGNSA. V dropped 1 base and J dropped 0 bases, with 8 bases sitting between them. The CDR3 is 15 amino acids. The CDR3 reads CASSLGRVSTDTQYF. The CDR3 bases are TGTGCCAGCAGCTTAGGGCGGGTGAGCACAGATACGCAGTATTTT.

The V gene is TRBV29-1, the J gene TRBJ1-2, with TRBD1 identical over 10 bases. J lost 8 bases, V lost 1 base, and 10 bases had no gene match. CDR3 size: 15 residues. Germline CDR1 is SQVTM and CDR2 is ANQGSEA. The CDR3 DNA reads as TGCAGCGTTGAAGGACAGGGGGCGAGGGATAGCGGCTACACCTTC. Translated: CSVEGQGARDSGYTF. Looking up the rest from reference TRBV29-1 and TRBJ1-2 gives the full variable domain: SAVISQKPSRDICQRGTSLTIQCQVDSQVTMMFWYRQQPGQSLTLIATANQGSEATYESGFVIDKFPISRPNLTFSTLTVSNMSPEDSSIYLCSVEGQGARDSGYTFGSGTRLTVV.

This chain links TRBV6-5 with TRBJ2-7; tentatively, D is TRBD1 (5 bases). CDR1 and CDR2 from the germline V gene are MNHEY and SVGAGI. The CDR3 length is 14 residues. The V gene lost 4 bases and the J gene lost 3 bases, with 13 bases spanning the gap. Here the CDR3 DNA reads TGTGCCAGCAGTTTCCGACAGCGAGTCTACGAGCAGTACTTC. It translates to CASSFRQRVYEQYF.

The J gene is TRBJ1-1, the V gene TRBV5-1, with no clear D. Germline CDR1 SGHRS, CDR2 YFSETQ. The CDR3 contains 14 residues. The germline V and J ends were trimmed by 4 bases and 3 bases, with 13 bases remaining between them. For the CDR3, the DNA is TGCGCCAGCAGCATCGGGAGAGGAGACACTGAAGCTTTCTTT. This gives the protein CASSIGRGDTEAFF.

The chain has TRBV6-5 and TRBJ1-1; no definite D call. Trimming took 7 bases from V and 3 from J, leaving 12 bases between them. Looked up from germline, CDR1 is MNHEY and CDR2 is SVGAGI. CDR3 size: 13 residues. CDR3 in amino acids: CASTDIGDTEAFF. In nucleotides, the CDR3 is TGTGCCAGCACCGACATAGGTGACACTGAAGCTTTCTTT.